This TCR beta chain was documented in a study of T cells in Graves' hyperthyroidism and ophthalmopathy. Newly diagnosed patients aged 18 to 65 had hyperthyroidism of under 2 months' duration. From RNA transcripts, TCR beta CDR3 regions were amplified. TCR CDR3 underwent first-round RT-PCR with the HTBI primer set. In TCRdb, the multiplex PCR reads were re-called with MiXCR into one record per CDR3 protein. The sample has approximately 360,000 distinct CDR3 sequences; approximately 25% are singletons. The CDR3 runs 20 residues. V dropped 3 bases and J dropped 1; count of bases not matched to a gene: 10. CDR1 and CDR2 from the germline V gene are LNHDA and SQIVND (reference sequence).

This chain connects TRBV19 to TRBJ2-3, with TRBD2 matching over 16 bases. The sequenced sample consisted of blood. The sequence was obtained from a man in his fifties with Graves' hyperthyroidism. CDR3 sequence reads: CASSIPGLAGGRSGTDTQYF. The CDR3 DNA reads as TGTGCCAGTAGTATTCCGGGACTAGCGGGAGGGCGAAGCGGCACAGATACGCAGTATTTT.